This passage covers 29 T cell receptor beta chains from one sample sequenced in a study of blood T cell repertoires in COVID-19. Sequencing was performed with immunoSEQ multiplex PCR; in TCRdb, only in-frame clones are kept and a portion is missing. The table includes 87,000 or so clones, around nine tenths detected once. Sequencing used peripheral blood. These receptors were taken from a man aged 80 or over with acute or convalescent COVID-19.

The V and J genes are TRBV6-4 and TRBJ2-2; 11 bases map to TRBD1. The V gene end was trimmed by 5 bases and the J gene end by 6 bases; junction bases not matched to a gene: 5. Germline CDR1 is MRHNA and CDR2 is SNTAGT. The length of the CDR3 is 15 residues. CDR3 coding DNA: TGTGCCAGCAGTCCGGGACAGGGGGGCCCCGGGGAGCTGTTTTTT. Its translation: CASSPGQGGPGELFF.

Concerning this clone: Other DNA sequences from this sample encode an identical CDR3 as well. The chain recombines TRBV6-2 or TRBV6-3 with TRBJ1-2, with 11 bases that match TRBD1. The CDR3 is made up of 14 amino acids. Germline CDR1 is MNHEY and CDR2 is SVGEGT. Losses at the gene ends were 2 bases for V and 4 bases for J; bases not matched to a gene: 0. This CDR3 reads CASSYGTGGYGYTF. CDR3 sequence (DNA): TGTGCCAGCAGTTACGGGACAGGGGGCTATGGCTACACCTTC.

The CDR3 here is CASSLGGTNQPQHF. The CDR3 DNA sequence: TGTGCCAGCAGTTTGGGGGGGACCAATCAGCCCCAGCATTTT. The chain links TRBV7-2 to TRBJ1-5; D is possibly TRBD1 (5 bases). This CDR3 region has 14 residues. In germline, CDR1 is SGHTA, CDR2 FQGNSA. V lost 6 bases to trimming and J lost 3 bases, with 12 bases between them.

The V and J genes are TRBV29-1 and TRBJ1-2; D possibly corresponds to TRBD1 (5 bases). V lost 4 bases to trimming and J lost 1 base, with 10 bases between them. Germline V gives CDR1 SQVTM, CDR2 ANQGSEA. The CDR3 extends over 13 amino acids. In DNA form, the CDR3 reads TGCAGCGTTGTGGGGGGTTATAACTATGGCTACACCTTC. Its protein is CSVVGGYNYGYTF.

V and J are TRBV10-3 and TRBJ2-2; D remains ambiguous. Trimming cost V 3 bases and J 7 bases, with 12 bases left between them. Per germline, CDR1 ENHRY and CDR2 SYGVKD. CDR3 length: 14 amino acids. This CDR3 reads CAISDLAQGGELFF. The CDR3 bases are TGTGCCATCAGTGACTTAGCACAAGGCGGGGAGCTGTTTTTT.

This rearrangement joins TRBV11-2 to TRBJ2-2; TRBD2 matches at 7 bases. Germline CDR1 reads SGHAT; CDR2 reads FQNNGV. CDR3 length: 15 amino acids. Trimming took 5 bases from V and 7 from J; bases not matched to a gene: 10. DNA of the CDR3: TGTGCCAGCAGCCTCGGACTAGGCAACCTCGGGGAGCTGTTTTTT. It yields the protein CASSLGLGNLGELFF.

The CDR3 here is CATGEGQGSEKLFF. CDR3 sequence (DNA): TGTGCCACCGGGGAGGGACAGGGAAGTGAAAAACTGTTTTTT. This chain uses TRBV6-5 with TRBJ1-4; 9 bases align to TRBD1. The CDR3 runs to 14 residues. The germline V gene encodes CDR1 MNHEY and CDR2 SVGAGI. The junction had 10 bases not matched to a gene; V was cut back by 10 bases and J by 7 bases.

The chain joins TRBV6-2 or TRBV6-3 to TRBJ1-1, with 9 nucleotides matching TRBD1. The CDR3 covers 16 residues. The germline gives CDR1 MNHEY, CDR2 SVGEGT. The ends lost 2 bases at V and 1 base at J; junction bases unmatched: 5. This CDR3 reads CASSYRTGVGNTEAFF. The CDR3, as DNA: TGTGCCAGCAGTTACAGGACAGGGGTGGGGAACACTGAAGCTTTCTTT.

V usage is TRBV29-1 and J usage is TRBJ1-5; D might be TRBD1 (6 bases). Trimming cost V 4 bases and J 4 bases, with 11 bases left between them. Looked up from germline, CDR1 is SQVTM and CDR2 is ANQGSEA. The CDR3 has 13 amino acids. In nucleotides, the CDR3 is TGCAGCGTTGTTTCAGGGGCTAATCAGCCCCAGCATTTT. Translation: CSVVSGANQPQHF. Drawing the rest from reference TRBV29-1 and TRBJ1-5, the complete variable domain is SAVISQKPSRDICQRGTSLTIQCQVDSQVTMMFWYRQQPGQSLTLIATANQGSEATYESGFVIDKFPISRPNLTFSTLTVSNMSPEDSSIYLCSVVSGANQPQHFGDGTRLSIL.

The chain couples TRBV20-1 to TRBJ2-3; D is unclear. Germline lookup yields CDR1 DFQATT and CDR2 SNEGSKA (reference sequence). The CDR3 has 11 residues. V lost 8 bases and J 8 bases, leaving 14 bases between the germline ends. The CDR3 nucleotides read TGCAGTTCAGCCCTTTCGGGTACGCAGTATTTT. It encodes CSSALSGTQYF.

Here the CDR3 DNA reads TGTGCCAGCAGAACATACAATGAGCAGTTCTTC. It encodes CASRTYNEQFF. The chain is built from TRBV7-2 and TRBJ2-1; D gene uncertain. V lost 6 bases, J lost 4 bases, and 4 bases lay in between. This CDR3 has 11 amino acids. Germline loops: CDR1 SGHTA, CDR2 FQGNSA.

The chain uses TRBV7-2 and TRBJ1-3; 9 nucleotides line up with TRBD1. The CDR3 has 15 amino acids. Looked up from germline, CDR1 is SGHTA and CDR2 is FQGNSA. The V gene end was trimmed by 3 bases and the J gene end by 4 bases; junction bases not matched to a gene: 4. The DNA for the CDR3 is TGTGCCAGCAGCTTTGACAGGGGGACCGGAAACACCATATATTTT. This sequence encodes CASSFDRGTGNTIYF. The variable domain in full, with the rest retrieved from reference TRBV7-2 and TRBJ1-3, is GAGVSQSPSNKVTEKGKDVELRCDPISGHTALYWYRQSLGQGLEFLIYFQGNSAPDKSGLPSDRFSAERTGGSVSTLTIQRTQQEDSAVYLCASSFDRGTGNTIYFGEGSWLTVV.

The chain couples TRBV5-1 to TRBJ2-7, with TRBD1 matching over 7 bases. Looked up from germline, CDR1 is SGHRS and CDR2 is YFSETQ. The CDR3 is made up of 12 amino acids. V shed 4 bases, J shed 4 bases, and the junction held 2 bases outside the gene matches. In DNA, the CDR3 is TGCGCCAGCAGCCAGGGGGTTTACGAGCAGTACTTC. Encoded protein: CASSQGVYEQYF.

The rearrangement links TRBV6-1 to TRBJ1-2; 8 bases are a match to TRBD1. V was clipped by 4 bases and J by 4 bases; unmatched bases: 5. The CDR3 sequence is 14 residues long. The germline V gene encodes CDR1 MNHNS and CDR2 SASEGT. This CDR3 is CASSAAQGAYGYTF. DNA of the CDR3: TGTGCCAGCAGTGCCGCCCAGGGGGCCTATGGCTACACCTTC.

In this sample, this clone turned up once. CDR3 sequence reads: CASSKPTSGGSGELFF. CDR3 DNA sequence: TGTGCCAGCAGCAAACCGACTAGCGGGGGGTCCGGGGAGCTGTTTTTT. The V gene is TRBV7-9, the J gene TRBJ2-2; 13 bases line up with TRBD2. This CDR3 has 16 residues. V trimming: 5 bases; J trimming: 6 bases; junction bases outside the gene matches: 6. CDR1 is SEHNR and CDR2 is FQNEAQ in the germline V gene (reference sequence).

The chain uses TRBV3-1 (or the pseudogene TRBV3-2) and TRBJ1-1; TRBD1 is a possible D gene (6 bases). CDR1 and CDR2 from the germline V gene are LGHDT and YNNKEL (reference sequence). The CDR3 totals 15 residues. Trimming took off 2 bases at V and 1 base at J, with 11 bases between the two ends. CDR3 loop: CASSQTGIGNTEAFF. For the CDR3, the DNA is TGTGCCAGCAGCCAAACAGGGATCGGGAACACTGAAGCTTTCTTT.

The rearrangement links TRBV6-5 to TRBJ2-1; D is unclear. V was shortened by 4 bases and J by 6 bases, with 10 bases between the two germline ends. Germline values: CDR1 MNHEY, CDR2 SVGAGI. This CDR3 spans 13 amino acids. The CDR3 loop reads CASSSVHRNEQFF. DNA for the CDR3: TGTGCCAGCAGTTCCGTACACCGCAATGAGCAGTTCTTC.

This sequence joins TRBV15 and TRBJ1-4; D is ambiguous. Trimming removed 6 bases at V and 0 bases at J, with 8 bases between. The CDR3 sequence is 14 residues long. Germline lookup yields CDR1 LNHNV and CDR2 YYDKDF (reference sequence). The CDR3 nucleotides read TGTGCCACCAGGATGACACCAACTAATGAAAAACTGTTTTTT. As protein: CATRMTPTNEKLFF.

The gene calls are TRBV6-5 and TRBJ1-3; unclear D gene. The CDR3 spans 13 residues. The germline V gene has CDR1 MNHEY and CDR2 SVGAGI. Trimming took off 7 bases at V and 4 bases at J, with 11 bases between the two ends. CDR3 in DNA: TGTGCCAGCACCGAGACTAGAGGAAACACCATATATTTT. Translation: CASTETRGNTIYF.

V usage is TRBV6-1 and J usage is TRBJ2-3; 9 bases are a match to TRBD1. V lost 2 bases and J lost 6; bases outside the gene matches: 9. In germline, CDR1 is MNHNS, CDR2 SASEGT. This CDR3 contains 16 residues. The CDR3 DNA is TGTGCCAGCAGTGAACGGACAGGGGCGGCGAGTGATACGCAGTATTTT. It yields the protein CASSERTGAASDTQYF.

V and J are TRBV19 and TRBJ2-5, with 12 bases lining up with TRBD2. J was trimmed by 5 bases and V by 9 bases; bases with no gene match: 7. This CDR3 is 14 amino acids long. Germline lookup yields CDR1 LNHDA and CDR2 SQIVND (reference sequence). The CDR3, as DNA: TGTGCCAGCCGGACTAGCGGGACTACGGAGACCCAGTACTTC. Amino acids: CASRTSGTTETQYF.

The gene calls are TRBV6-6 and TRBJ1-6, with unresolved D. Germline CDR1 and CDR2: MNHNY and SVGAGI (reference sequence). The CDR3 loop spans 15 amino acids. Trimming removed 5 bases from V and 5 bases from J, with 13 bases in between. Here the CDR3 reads CASSPKTSNNSPLHF. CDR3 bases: TGTGCCAGCAGTCCTAAGACAAGCAATAATTCACCCCTCCACTTT.

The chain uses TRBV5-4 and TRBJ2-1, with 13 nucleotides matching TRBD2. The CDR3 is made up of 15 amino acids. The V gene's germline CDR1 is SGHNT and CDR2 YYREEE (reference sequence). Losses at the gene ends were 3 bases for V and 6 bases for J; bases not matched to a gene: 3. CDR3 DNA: TGTGCCAGCAGCTCGACTAGCGGGAGGTTCAATGAGCAGTTCTTC. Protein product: CASSSTSGRFNEQFF.

The CDR3 region has the DNA TGCGCCAGCAGCTTGGCCCGGATGACTAGCGGGTACGAGCAGTACTTC. Translating gives CASSLARMTSGYEQYF. The J gene is TRBJ2-7, the V gene TRBV5-1, with 10 bases matching TRBD2. The CDR3 runs to 16 residues. Germline V CDR1 and CDR2: SGHRS, YFSETQ. V lost 0 bases and J lost 4; bases outside the gene matches: 7. Drawing the rest from reference TRBV5-1 and TRBJ2-7, the complete variable domain is KAGVTQTPRYLIKTRGQQVTLSCSPISGHRSVSWYQQTPGQGLQFLFEYFSETQRNKGNFPGRFSGRQFSNSRSEMNVSTLELGDSALYLCASSLARMTSGYEQYFGPGTRLTVT.

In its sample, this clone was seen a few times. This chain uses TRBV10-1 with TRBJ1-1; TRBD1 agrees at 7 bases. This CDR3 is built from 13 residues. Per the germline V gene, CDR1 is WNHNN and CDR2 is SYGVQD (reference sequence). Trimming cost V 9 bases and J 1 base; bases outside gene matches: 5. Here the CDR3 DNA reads TGCGCCAGTCACAGGGGATCGAACACTGAAGCTTTCTTT. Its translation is CASHRGSNTEAFF.

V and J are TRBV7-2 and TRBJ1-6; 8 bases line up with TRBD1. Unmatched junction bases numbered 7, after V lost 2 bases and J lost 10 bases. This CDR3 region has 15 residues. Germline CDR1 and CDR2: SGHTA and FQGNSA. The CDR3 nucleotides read TGTGCCAGCAGCTTAAGACAGGGGAGAGGCTCACCCCTCCACTTT. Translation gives CASSLRQGRGSPLHF.

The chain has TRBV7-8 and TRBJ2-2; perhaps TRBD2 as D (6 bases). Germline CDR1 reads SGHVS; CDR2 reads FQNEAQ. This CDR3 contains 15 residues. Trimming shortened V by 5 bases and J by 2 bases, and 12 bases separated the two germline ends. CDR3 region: CASSLGTFNTGELFF. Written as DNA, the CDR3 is TGTGCCAGCAGCCTCGGGACTTTTAACACCGGGGAGCTGTTTTTT. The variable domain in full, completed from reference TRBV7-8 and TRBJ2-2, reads GAGVSQSPRYKVAKRGQDVALRCDPISGHVSLFWYQQALGQGPEFLTYFQNEAQLDKSGLPSDRFFAERPEGSVSTLKIQRTQQEDSAVYLCASSLGTFNTGELFFGEGSRLTVL.

CDR3 DNA sequence: TGTGCCAGTAGTGTTAGCGGGGGGGAAGAGACCCAGTACTTC. Translation: CASSVSGGEETQYF. The chain combines TRBV19 with TRBJ2-5; 11 positions agree with TRBD2. V trimming: 5 bases; J trimming: 3 bases; junction bases outside the gene matches: 2. The germline V gene has CDR1 LNHDA and CDR2 SQIVND (reference sequence). CDR3 size: 14 residues.

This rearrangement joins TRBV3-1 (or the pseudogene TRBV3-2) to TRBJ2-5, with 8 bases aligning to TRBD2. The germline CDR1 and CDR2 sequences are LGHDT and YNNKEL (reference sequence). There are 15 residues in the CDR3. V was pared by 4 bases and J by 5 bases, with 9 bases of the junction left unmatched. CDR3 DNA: TGTGCCAGCAGCCCCTTCGGGAGGGGAGGGGAGACCCAGTACTTC. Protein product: CASSPFGRGGETQYF.